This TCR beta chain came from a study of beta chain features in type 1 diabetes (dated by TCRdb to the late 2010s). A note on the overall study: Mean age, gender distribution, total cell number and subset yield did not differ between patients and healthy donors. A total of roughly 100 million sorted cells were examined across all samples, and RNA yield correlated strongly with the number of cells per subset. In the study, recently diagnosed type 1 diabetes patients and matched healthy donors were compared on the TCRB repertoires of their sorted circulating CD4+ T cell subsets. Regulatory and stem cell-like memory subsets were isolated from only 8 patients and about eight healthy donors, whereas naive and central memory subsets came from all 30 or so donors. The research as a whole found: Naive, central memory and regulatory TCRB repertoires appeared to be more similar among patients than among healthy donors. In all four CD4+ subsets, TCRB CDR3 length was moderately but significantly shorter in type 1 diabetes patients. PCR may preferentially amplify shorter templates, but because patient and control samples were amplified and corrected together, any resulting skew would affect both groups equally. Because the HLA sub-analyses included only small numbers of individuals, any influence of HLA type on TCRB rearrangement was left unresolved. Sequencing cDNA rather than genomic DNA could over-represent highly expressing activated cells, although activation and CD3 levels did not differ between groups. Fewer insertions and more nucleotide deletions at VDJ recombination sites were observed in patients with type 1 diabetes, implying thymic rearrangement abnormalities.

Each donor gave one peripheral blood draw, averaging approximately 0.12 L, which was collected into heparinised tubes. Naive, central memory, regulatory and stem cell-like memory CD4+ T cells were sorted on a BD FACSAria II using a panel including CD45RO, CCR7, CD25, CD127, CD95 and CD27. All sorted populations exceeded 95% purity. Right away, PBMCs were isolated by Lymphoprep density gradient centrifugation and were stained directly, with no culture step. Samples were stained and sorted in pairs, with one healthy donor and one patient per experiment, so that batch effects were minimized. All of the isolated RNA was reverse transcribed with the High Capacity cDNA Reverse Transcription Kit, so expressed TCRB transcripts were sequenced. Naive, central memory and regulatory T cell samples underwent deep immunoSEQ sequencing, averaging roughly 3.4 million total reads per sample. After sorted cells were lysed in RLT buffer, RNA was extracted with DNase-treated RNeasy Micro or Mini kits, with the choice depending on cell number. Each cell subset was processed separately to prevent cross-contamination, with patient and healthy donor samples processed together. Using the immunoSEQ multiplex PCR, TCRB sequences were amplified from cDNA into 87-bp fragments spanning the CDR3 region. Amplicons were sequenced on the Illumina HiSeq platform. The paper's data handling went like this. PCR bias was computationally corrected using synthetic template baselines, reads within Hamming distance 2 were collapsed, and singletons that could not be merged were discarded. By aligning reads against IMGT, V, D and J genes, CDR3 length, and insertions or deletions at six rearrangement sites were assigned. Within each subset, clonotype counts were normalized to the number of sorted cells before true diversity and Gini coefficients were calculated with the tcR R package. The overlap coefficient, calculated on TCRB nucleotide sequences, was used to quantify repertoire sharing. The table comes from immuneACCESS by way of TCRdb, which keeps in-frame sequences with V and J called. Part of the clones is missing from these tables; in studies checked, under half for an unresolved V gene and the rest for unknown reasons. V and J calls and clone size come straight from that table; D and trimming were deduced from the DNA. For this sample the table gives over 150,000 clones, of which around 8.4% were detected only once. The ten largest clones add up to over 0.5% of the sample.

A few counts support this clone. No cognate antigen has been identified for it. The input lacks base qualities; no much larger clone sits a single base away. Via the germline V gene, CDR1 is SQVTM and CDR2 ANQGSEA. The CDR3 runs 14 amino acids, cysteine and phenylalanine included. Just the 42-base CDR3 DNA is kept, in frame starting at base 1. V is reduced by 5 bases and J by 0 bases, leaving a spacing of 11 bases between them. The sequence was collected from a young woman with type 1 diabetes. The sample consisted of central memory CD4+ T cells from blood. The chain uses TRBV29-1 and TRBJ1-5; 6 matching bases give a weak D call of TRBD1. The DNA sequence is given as TGCAGCGTTCCCGGACAGTATAGCAATCAGCCCCAGCATTTT. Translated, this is CSVPGQYSNQPQHF.